The rows below give T cell receptor beta chains drawn from one sample of a study of T cells in Graves' hyperthyroidism and ophthalmopathy. TCRdb processed the multiplex PCR reads anew with MiXCR; each CDR3 protein has one entry. The sample shows nearly 600,000 distinct CDR3 sequences, approximately 15% of them seen only once. Sequencing was carried out using blood. The source is a woman under 30 with Graves' ophthalmopathy. Each CDR3 is given with its conserved first and last residue. The order of the fields is V gene, clone size, CDR3 protein. Clone size is stated in some rows and not others, as once, few, many or a class when expanded.

V gene: TRBV7-9
clone size: .
CDR3 protein: CADVRLSGNTIYF

V gene: TRBV12-5
clone size: many
CDR3 protein: CASGYGKGTTDEQFF

V gene: TRBV7-3
clone size: many
CDR3 protein: CASSPRAGKSYEQYF

V gene: TRBV9
clone size: many
CDR3 protein: CASSVRTDSYEQYF

V gene: TRBV18
clone size: many
CDR3 protein: CASSPFRAQETQYF

V gene: TRBV28
clone size: many
CDR3 protein: CASSLGLSTEAFF

V gene: TRBV6-2/TRBV6-3
clone size: many
CDR3 protein: CASSYSRTKNIQYF

V gene: TRBV29-1
clone size: .
CDR3 protein: CSVTGMWAEKGNTIYF

V gene: TRBV29-1
clone size: many
CDR3 protein: CSGGQGGETQYF

V gene: TRBV30
clone size: few
CDR3 protein: CAWSPSGRAPDTQYF

V gene: TRBV9
clone size: .
CDR3 protein: CASSSSGSGRAKETQYF

V gene: TRBV27
clone size: many
CDR3 protein: CASSSLTGLGNTEAFF

V gene: TRBV6-2/TRBV6-3
clone size: few
CDR3 protein: CASSYTPWSLTMRGSYEQYF

V gene: TRBV24-1
clone size: many
CDR3 protein: CATRDGTGELFF

V gene: TRBV7-2
clone size: many
CDR3 protein: CASSLGTGPPATQYF

V gene: TRBV12-3/TRBV12-4
clone size: many
CDR3 protein: CASTQRATNTGELFF

V gene: TRBV20-1
clone size: few
CDR3 protein: CSAPRGGSTDTQYF

V gene: TRBV2
clone size: many
CDR3 protein: CASARTLLGQGAYGQPQHF